The following is a T cell receptor beta chain sequence with its context. Its specificity is unknown. These data are taken from a study of T cell repertoires in cytomegalovirus infection. For the study at large: CMV epitopes that were recently identified and HLA-C-restricted were used alongside well-studied HLA-B-restricted ones. From public TCR beta signatures came an indication of both CMV infection and matching HLA type.

The CDR3 totals 13 residues. Germline V lookup: CDR1 SGHDN, CDR2 FVKESK. Between the trimmed V and J ends, which lost 1 base and 7 bases, there was a span of 10 bases. TCRdb reanalysed the reads using MiXCR and keeps one entry per CDR3 protein. The sample carries fewer than 1,000,000 distinct CDR3 sequences, roughly 31% recorded once. Study-wide points: HLA-C-restricted TCR beta clonotypes specific for CMV led the ex vivo response. Summed public TCR beta family frequency identified CMV carriers bearing the relevant HLA.

The clonotype originates from a human donor in good health (CMV status not recorded). Some clones in this sample may be carry-over from other donors' samples. The J gene is TRBJ1-2, the V gene TRBV14, with D possibly TRBD1 on 6 matching bases. The sample in question was cultured CD8+ T cells from PBMCs, obtained from culture after CMV antigen stimulation. The CDR3 loop reads CASSQVARGGYTF. Written as DNA, the CDR3 is TGTGCCAGCAGCCAAGTGGCCAGGGGTGGCTACACCTTC.